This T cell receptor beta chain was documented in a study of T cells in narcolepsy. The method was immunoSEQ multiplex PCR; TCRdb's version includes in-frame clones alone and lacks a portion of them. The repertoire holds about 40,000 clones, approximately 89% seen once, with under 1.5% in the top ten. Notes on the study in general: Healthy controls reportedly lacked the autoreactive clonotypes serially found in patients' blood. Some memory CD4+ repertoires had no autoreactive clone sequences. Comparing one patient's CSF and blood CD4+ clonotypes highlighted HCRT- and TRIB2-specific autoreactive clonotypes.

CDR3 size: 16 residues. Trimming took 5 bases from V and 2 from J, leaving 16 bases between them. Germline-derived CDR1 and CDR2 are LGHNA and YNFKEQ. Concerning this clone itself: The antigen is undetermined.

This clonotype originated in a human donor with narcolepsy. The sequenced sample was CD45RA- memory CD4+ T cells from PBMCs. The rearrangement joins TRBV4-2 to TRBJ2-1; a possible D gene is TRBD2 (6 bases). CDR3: CASSTSSGLAYNEQFF. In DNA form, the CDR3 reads TGTGCCAGCAGCACCTCAAGCGGGCTGGCCTACAATGAGCAGTTCTTC.